A selection of T cell receptor beta chains follows, all from one sample in a study. TCRdb called the 5' RACE reads again in MiXCR, with one record for every CDR3 protein. In the table there are about 32,000 distinct CDR3 sequences, less than 25% of which are singletons. The sequenced material came from memory CD4+ T cells sorted from blood. The receptors originated from a female donor with breast cancer. CDR3s include the opening cysteine and the closing phenylalanine or tryptophan. Fields, in order: J gene, D gene, clone size, V gene, CDR3 DNA, CDR3 protein. The D gene is left open where the match is weak. Some rows mark clone size as missing; the rest say once, few, many or name a class of expanded clone.

J: TRBJ1-1; D: TRBD1; size: .; V: TRBV5-6; DNA: TGTGCCAGCAGCGGACAGGGCTTTATTTTGGGCACTGAAGCTTTCTTT; CDR3: CASSGQGFILGTEAFF
J: TRBJ2-7; D: .; size: few; V: TRBV7-9; DNA: TGTGCCAGCAGCTTATGGGCGTCCTACGAGCAGTACTTC; CDR3: CASSLWASYEQYF
J: TRBJ2-7; D: .; size: .; V: TRBV24-1; DNA: TGTGCCACCAGTGAACCGGGAACCTACGAGCAGTACTTC; CDR3: CATSEPGTYEQYF
J: TRBJ1-1; D: .; size: few; V: TRBV7-8; DNA: TGTGCCAGCAGCCCCGATAGGGGTTTGAACACTGAAGCTTTCTTT; CDR3: CASSPDRGLNTEAFF
J: TRBJ1-5; D: .; size: .; V: TRBV12-3/TRBV12-4; DNA: TGTGCCAGCAGTCCCCGGGGCAGCAATCAGCCCCAGCATTTT; CDR3: CASSPRGSNQPQHF
J: TRBJ1-5; D: TRBD1; size: few; V: TRBV15; DNA: TGTGCCACCAGCAGAGCCTCAACTCGGACAGGGGGGTTTAGTCAGCCCCAGCATTTT; CDR3: CATSRASTRTGGFSQPQHF
J: TRBJ1-2; D: TRBD1; size: few; V: TRBV6-6; DNA: TGTGCCAGCAGTTATTCGGGACAGGGGCCAAGATATGGCTACACCTTC; CDR3: CASSYSGQGPRYGYTF
J: TRBJ1-2; D: .; size: .; V: TRBV6-5; DNA: TGTGCCAGCAGTCTCTCCAGACTATATGGCTACACCTTC; CDR3: CASSLSRLYGYTF
J: TRBJ2-7; D: TRBD2; size: few; V: TRBV7-2; DNA: TGTGCCAGCAGCTTAGGGGGGGGGACCTACGAGCAGTACTTC; CDR3: CASSLGGGTYEQYF
J: TRBJ2-7; D: TRBD2; size: many; V: TRBV5-4; DNA: TGTGCCAGCAGCCCCAACCGGGAGGGGATTTACGAGCAGTACTTC; CDR3: CASSPNREGIYEQYF
J: TRBJ2-7; D: TRBD1; size: many; V: TRBV20-1; DNA: TGCAGTGCTAGGGCCGGGACAGGGTTTTACGAGCAGTACTTC; CDR3: CSARAGTGFYEQYF
J: TRBJ2-1; D: TRBD2; size: medium-sized; V: TRBV6-5; DNA: TGTGCCAGCAGTTACGCCAGCGGGGGGGCCTGGGATGAGCAGTTCTTC; CDR3: CASSYASGGAWDEQFF
J: TRBJ2-5; D: TRBD1; size: medium-sized; V: TRBV6-5; DNA: TGTGCCAGCAGTTACTCCCCAACAGGGGAGCAAGAGACCCAGTACTTC; CDR3: CASSYSPTGEQETQYF
J: TRBJ2-7; D: TRBD1; size: .; V: TRBV28; DNA: TGTGCCAGCAGCGGACAGGACTCCTACGAGCAGTACTTC; CDR3: CASSGQDSYEQYF
J: TRBJ2-3; D: .; size: .; V: TRBV15; DNA: TGTGCCACCAGCAGAGATCTGGGCGGACAAAACACAGATACGCAGTATTTT; CDR3: CATSRDLGGQNTDTQYF
J: TRBJ2-1; D: .; size: .; V: TRBV19; DNA: TGTGCCAGTAAGCAGGGTAGCGATGAGCAGTTCTTC; CDR3: CASKQGSDEQFF
J: TRBJ2-7; D: TRBD1; size: many; V: TRBV5-1; DNA: TGCGCCAGCAGCTGGAGCCCCCGGGACAGGTTGACCTACGAGCAGTACTTC; CDR3: CASSWSPRDRLTYEQYF
J: TRBJ2-4; D: .; size: many; V: TRBV20-1; DNA: TGCAGTGGGGGGGATCTAGCCAAAAACATTCAGTACTTC; CDR3: CSGGDLAKNIQYF
J: TRBJ2-1; D: TRBD2; size: many; V: TRBV7-3; DNA: TGTGCCAGCAGCTTGACTAGCGGGCCATTGAGCTCCTACAATGAGCAGTTCTTC; CDR3: CASSLTSGPLSSYNEQFF
J: TRBJ2-5; D: .; size: .; V: TRBV27; DNA: TGTGCCAGCAGTTTATCTGGAGAGACCCAGTACTTC; CDR3: CASSLSGETQYF
J: TRBJ2-7; D: TRBD2; size: .; V: TRBV4-2; DNA: TGTGCCAGCAGCCTCTTAGCGGGGGGGAACTACGAGCAGTACTTC; CDR3: CASSLLAGGNYEQYF
J: TRBJ2-2; D: .; size: .; V: TRBV4-1; DNA: TGCGCCAGCAGCCAAGGACAATGGGAGCTGTTTTTT; CDR3: CASSQGQWELFF
J: TRBJ1-6; D: .; size: .; V: TRBV2; DNA: TGTGCCAGCAGTGATTGGGAGGGCGTTCATTCACCCCTCCACTTT; CDR3: CASSDWEGVHSPLHF
J: TRBJ1-1; D: .; size: .; V: TRBV15; DNA: TGTGCCACCAGCAGAAAAGTTGGCAGGAACACTGAAGCTTTCTTT; CDR3: CATSRKVGRNTEAFF
J: TRBJ2-7; D: TRBD2; size: .; V: TRBV27; DNA: TGTGCCAGCAGTTATCAACTAGCGGGAAAGGAGCAGTACTTC; CDR3: CASSYQLAGKEQYF
J: TRBJ2-4; D: .; size: medium-sized; V: TRBV4-2; DNA: TGTGCCAGCAGCCAAGCGGCGGGGGCAGCCAAAAACATTCAGTACTTC; CDR3: CASSQAAGAAKNIQYF
J: TRBJ2-7; D: .; size: many; V: TRBV20-1; DNA: TGCAGTGCTAGGGCGGGACACGAGTTTCAGCAGTACTTC; CDR3: CSARAGHEFQQYF
J: TRBJ2-5; D: .; size: once; V: TRBV7-2; DNA: TGTGCCAGCAGCCCCCTGGCGGCAGTAAAAGAGACCCAGTACTTC; CDR3: CASSPLAAVKETQYF
J: TRBJ1-4; D: .; size: .; V: TRBV2; DNA: TGTGCCAGCAGAGACGGGGGGCTAGATGAAAAACTGTTTTTT; CDR3: CASRDGGLDEKLFF
J: TRBJ1-6; D: .; size: many; V: TRBV5-1; DNA: TGCGCCAGCAGCTTGGTTCCAGCTCTTGGTAATTCACCCCTCCACTTT; CDR3: CASSLVPALGNSPLHF
J: TRBJ2-5; D: TRBD2; size: few; V: TRBV20-1; DNA: TGCAGTGCTCCGTCGACTAGCGAGTTGGGGTCCTCCCAGTACTTC; CDR3: CSAPSTSELGSSQYF
J: TRBJ1-2; D: .; size: many; V: TRBV5-1; DNA: TGCGCCAGCAGCTTGGCCCAGCAGAACTATGGCTACACCTTC; CDR3: CASSLAQQNYGYTF
J: TRBJ2-1; D: TRBD2; size: .; V: TRBV6-5; DNA: TGTGCCAGCAGTTACCGGCTAGCGGCCAACAATGAGCAGTTCTTC; CDR3: CASSYRLAANNEQFF
J: TRBJ2-2; D: .; size: .; V: TRBV7-9; DNA: TGTGCCAGCAGCTACGGACTACCAAACACCGGGGAGCTGTTTTTT; CDR3: CASSYGLPNTGELFF
J: TRBJ1-1; D: TRBD1; size: few; V: TRBV12-3/TRBV12-4; DNA: TGTGCCAGCGTATCCTTCAGGGGGCAGGGGAACACTGAAGCTTTCTTT; CDR3: CASVSFRGQGNTEAFF
J: TRBJ2-3; D: .; size: .; V: TRBV27; DNA: TGTGCCAGTCAGAGCACGAAAGAGACCCAGTATTTT; CDR3: CASQSTKETQYF
J: TRBJ2-7; D: TRBD1; size: medium-sized; V: TRBV9; DNA: TGTGCCAGCAGCGTAGCCTACAGGGGGAACGAGCAGTACTTC; CDR3: CASSVAYRGNEQYF
J: TRBJ2-7; D: .; size: few; V: TRBV27; DNA: TGTGCCACCATCGGAGGGGCTGAGCAGTACTTC; CDR3: CATIGGAEQYF
J: TRBJ2-3; D: TRBD2; size: .; V: TRBV20-1; DNA: TGCAGTGCAGAGACTAGCGGGAGCACAGATACGCAGTATTTT; CDR3: CSAETSGSTDTQYF
J: TRBJ2-3; D: .; size: medium-sized; V: TRBV6-5; DNA: TGTGCCAGCCGCCAGGGCACAGATACGCAGTATTTT; CDR3: CASRQGTDTQYF
J: TRBJ2-3; D: .; size: many; V: TRBV29-1; DNA: TGCAGCGTTGAAGTGGACTCTTCCTCCACAGATACGCAGTATTTT; CDR3: CSVEVDSSSTDTQYF
J: TRBJ2-3; D: .; size: medium-sized; V: TRBV12-3/TRBV12-4; DNA: TGTGCCAGCAGTTTAGCGGTGACTGATACGCAGTATTTT; CDR3: CASSLAVTDTQYF
J: TRBJ2-7; D: .; size: .; V: TRBV15; DNA: TGTGCCACCAGCAGCGGACAGTCCTACGAGCAGTACTTC; CDR3: CATSSGQSYEQYF
J: TRBJ1-4; D: .; size: many; V: TRBV6-5; DNA: TGTGCCAGCAGAGAGGGACCTTGGGGTGAAAAACTGTTTTTT; CDR3: CASREGPWGEKLFF
J: TRBJ2-5; D: .; size: many; V: TRBV27; DNA: TGTGCCAGCAGTTTGTTCCAGGATAAAGAGACCCAGTACTTC; CDR3: CASSLFQDKETQYF
J: TRBJ2-7; D: TRBD1; size: .; V: TRBV5-1; DNA: TGCGCCAGCAGCTTGGGACAGGGGTTTTCCTACGAGCAGTACTTC; CDR3: CASSLGQGFSYEQYF
J: TRBJ2-7; D: TRBD1; size: few; V: TRBV6-5; DNA: TGTGCCAGCAGCTCCGGGACAGAACTCTACGAGCAGTACTTC; CDR3: CASSSGTELYEQYF